Listed below are T cell receptor beta chains from one sample, sequenced in a study of long-term antiretroviral therapy in people with HIV. Sequencing was performed with immunoSEQ multiplex PCR; in TCRdb, only in-frame clones are kept and a portion is missing. Here the sample spans some 20,000 clones, approximately 86% being singletons. Source: unsorted PBMCs, taken 2.1 years after starting antiretroviral therapy. These receptors were obtained from a man between 18 and 35 years old with HIV. Each CDR3 is given with its conserved first and last residue. A D gene is named only where the DNA matches it firmly. The size field is filled for only some rows; it gives once, few, many or a size class.

CDR3 DNA: TGTGCCACCGCACTATTCGAACTAGCGGGGCTCCCCTGGGGGCAGTTCTTC; CDR3 protein: CATALFELAGLPWGQFF; V gene: TRBV21-1; J gene: TRBJ2-1; D gene: .; clone size: .
CDR3 DNA: TGTGCCAGCAGCCCCCTGACAGGGCACACTGAAGCTTTCTTT; CDR3 protein: CASSPLTGHTEAFF; V gene: TRBV9; J gene: TRBJ1-1; D gene: TRBD1; clone size: .
CDR3 DNA: TGTGCCAGCAGCTTGATTAATGAAAAACTGTTTTTT; CDR3 protein: CASSLINEKLFF; V gene: TRBV5-5; J gene: TRBJ1-4; D gene: .; clone size: .
CDR3 DNA: TGTGCCAGCAGTCCCCTCCCTAACCGGGGGGACAATGAGCAGTTCTTC; CDR3 protein: CASSPLPNRGDNEQFF; V gene: TRBV27; J gene: TRBJ2-1; D gene: TRBD2; clone size: .
CDR3 DNA: TGCAGCGTTGCGAGCGACCGGGGCGAGCAGTACTTC; CDR3 protein: CSVASDRGEQYF; V gene: TRBV29-1; J gene: TRBJ2-7; D gene: .; clone size: .
CDR3 DNA: TGTGCTAGTGGTTTGGGGGGGAACAGGGGGTCCCCTGATCACTCCTACGAGCAGTACTTC; CDR3 protein: CASGLGGNRGSPDHSYEQYF; V gene: TRBV12-5; J gene: TRBJ2-7; D gene: TRBD1; clone size: .
CDR3 DNA: TGTGCCAGCAAGGGCTTCTCTCAAGAGACCCAGTACTTC; CDR3 protein: CASKGFSQETQYF; V gene: TRBV7-2; J gene: TRBJ2-5; D gene: .; clone size: .
CDR3 DNA: TGCAGTGTCTCGGGGAATGGCTACACCTTC; CDR3 protein: CSVSGNGYTF; V gene: TRBV20-1; J gene: TRBJ1-2; D gene: .; clone size: once
CDR3 DNA: TGTGCCAGCAGCCCCTTCCCCCAGGAGGGAGATGAAGCTTTCTTT; CDR3 protein: CASSPFPQEGDEAFF; V gene: TRBV16; J gene: TRBJ1-1; D gene: .; clone size: .
CDR3 DNA: TGCAGCGTTGCCCGGGGTACGGGCGGCACTGAAGCTTTCTTT; CDR3 protein: CSVARGTGGTEAFF; V gene: TRBV29-1; J gene: TRBJ1-1; D gene: .; clone size: .
CDR3 DNA: TGTGCCAGCACCCTTGAATTCAGCGGAGATCGCAATGAGCAGTTCTTC; CDR3 protein: CASTLEFSGDRNEQFF; V gene: TRBV5-6; J gene: TRBJ2-1; D gene: .; clone size: .
CDR3 DNA: TGTGCCAGCAGCGGGGGGAACACTGAAGCTTTCTTT; CDR3 protein: CASSGGNTEAFF; V gene: TRBV2; J gene: TRBJ1-1; D gene: .; clone size: hyperexpanded
CDR3 DNA: TGTGCCAGCAGTTTAATGGCCCCGGAGTTGGCGGAGCAGTACTTC; CDR3 protein: CASSLMAPELAEQYF; V gene: TRBV27; J gene: TRBJ2-7; D gene: .; clone size: .
CDR3 DNA: TGTGCCAGTAGTATGGGGGGTTGGTTCTTC; CDR3 protein: CASSMGGWFF; V gene: TRBV19; J gene: TRBJ2-1; D gene: .; clone size: .
CDR3 DNA: TGCAGCGCCTCCACAGATACGCAGTATTTT; CDR3 protein: CSASTDTQYF; V gene: TRBV29-1; J gene: TRBJ2-3; D gene: .; clone size: .
CDR3 DNA: TGTGCCAGCGCCATCGGGGGGACGGGCACCTTC; CDR3 protein: CASAIGGTGTF; V gene: TRBV7-2; J gene: TRBJ1-2; D gene: .; clone size: .
CDR3 DNA: TGTGCCAGCAGCACCGAATATGAGGAAAAACTGTTTTTT; CDR3 protein: CASSTEYEEKLFF; V gene: TRBV6-5; J gene: TRBJ1-4; D gene: .; clone size: .
CDR3 DNA: TGTGCCAGTAGTTCCGGACAGCGTACATCCTACGAGCAGTACTTC; CDR3 protein: CASSSGQRTSYEQYF; V gene: TRBV19; J gene: TRBJ2-7; D gene: .; clone size: few
CDR3 DNA: TGTGCCAGCGGGTTTGGTAATTCACCCCTCCACTTT; CDR3 protein: CASGFGNSPLHF; V gene: TRBV9; J gene: TRBJ1-6; D gene: .; clone size: .
CDR3 DNA: TGTGCCATCAGTGCCTTCCTTATGAACACTGAAGCTTTCTTT; CDR3 protein: CAISAFLMNTEAFF; V gene: TRBV10-3; J gene: TRBJ1-1; D gene: .; clone size: .
CDR3 DNA: TGTGCCAGTAGTATTGACAGGGTGATGAACACTGAAGCTTTCTTT; CDR3 protein: CASSIDRVMNTEAFF; V gene: TRBV19; J gene: TRBJ1-1; D gene: TRBD1; clone size: .
CDR3 DNA: TGTGCCAGCAGTGAATTCGGGACAGGGGCGAAGTACGAGCAGTACTTC; CDR3 protein: CASSEFGTGAKYEQYF; V gene: TRBV25-1; J gene: TRBJ2-7; D gene: TRBD1; clone size: .
CDR3 DNA: TGTGCCAGCACTCGGGGGGGCAGAGACGAGCAGTACTTC; CDR3 protein: CASTRGGRDEQYF; V gene: TRBV6-5; J gene: TRBJ2-7; D gene: TRBD2; clone size: .
CDR3 DNA: TGTGCCAGCAGCCAAGAGGGGTTGGGGGCGGTAGATACGCAGTATTTT; CDR3 protein: CASSQEGLGAVDTQYF; V gene: TRBV4-2; J gene: TRBJ2-3; D gene: .; clone size: .
CDR3 DNA: TGTGCCAGCGAGTATAAGGGGTACGAGCAGTACTTC; CDR3 protein: CASEYKGYEQYF; V gene: TRBV6-1; J gene: TRBJ2-7; D gene: .; clone size: .
CDR3 DNA: TGTGCCATCAGTGAGTCGTGGGGGGCTAGCGGTTACGAGCAGTACTTC; CDR3 protein: CAISESWGASGYEQYF; V gene: TRBV10-3; J gene: TRBJ2-7; D gene: .; clone size: .
CDR3 DNA: TGTGCCAGCAGCCCCATTCAACGACTTTTCTCTGGAAACACCATATATTTT; CDR3 protein: CASSPIQRLFSGNTIYF; V gene: TRBV5-5; J gene: TRBJ1-3; D gene: .; clone size: .
CDR3 DNA: TGTGCCAGTAGTATAGCCATCCAAGAGACCCAGTACTTC; CDR3 protein: CASSIAIQETQYF; V gene: TRBV19; J gene: TRBJ2-5; D gene: .; clone size: .
CDR3 DNA: TGTGCCAGCAGTGAAACGGGGGAGACTGAAGCTTTCTTT; CDR3 protein: CASSETGETEAFF; V gene: TRBV6-1; J gene: TRBJ1-1; D gene: .; clone size: few
CDR3 DNA: TGTGCCAGCAGCCAATTCTGGGCCGAGGATGAAAAACTGTTTTTT; CDR3 protein: CASSQFWAEDEKLFF; V gene: TRBV14; J gene: TRBJ1-4; D gene: .; clone size: .
CDR3 DNA: TGCGCCAGCAGCCAAGGGTGGTCAGTCGAATACAATGAGCAGTTCTTC; CDR3 protein: CASSQGWSVEYNEQFF; V gene: TRBV4-1; J gene: TRBJ2-1; D gene: .; clone size: .
CDR3 DNA: TGTGCCATCAGTGACGGGAGCGTGTCCGGGGAGCTGTTTTTT; CDR3 protein: CAISDGSVSGELFF; V gene: TRBV10-3; J gene: TRBJ2-2; D gene: .; clone size: once
CDR3 DNA: TGTGCCAGCAGCCCACTTCTACTAGCGGGAGCCCCCTACGAGCAGTACTTC; CDR3 protein: CASSPLLLAGAPYEQYF; V gene: TRBV5-6; J gene: TRBJ2-7; D gene: TRBD2; clone size: .
CDR3 DNA: TGTGCCAGCAGCGGGACCAGCTCCTACGAGCAGTACTTC; CDR3 protein: CASSGTSSYEQYF; V gene: TRBV5-5; J gene: TRBJ2-7; D gene: .; clone size: .
CDR3 DNA: TGTGCCAGCAGCTTAGCAATGAGCAACACTGAAGCTTTCTTT; CDR3 protein: CASSLAMSNTEAFF; V gene: TRBV7-8; J gene: TRBJ1-1; D gene: .; clone size: .
CDR3 DNA: TGTGCCAGCAGCCCCCGCAGTGGGGTAGCGGCCTACGAGCAGTACTTC; CDR3 protein: CASSPRSGVAAYEQYF; V gene: TRBV9; J gene: TRBJ2-7; D gene: .; clone size: .
CDR3 DNA: TGTGCCAGTAGGGGGGAGGCCTACGAGCAGTACTTC; CDR3 protein: CASRGEAYEQYF; V gene: TRBV19; J gene: TRBJ2-7; D gene: .; clone size: .
CDR3 DNA: TGTGCCAGCAGCATCGGGACAGGGATGACTGAAGCTTTCTTT; CDR3 protein: CASSIGTGMTEAFF; V gene: TRBV7-8; J gene: TRBJ1-1; D gene: TRBD1; clone size: .
CDR3 DNA: TGTGCCAGCAGCGCCCGAACGGGGACAGTGAACACCGGGGAGCTGTTTTTT; CDR3 protein: CASSARTGTVNTGELFF; V gene: TRBV9; J gene: TRBJ2-2; D gene: TRBD1; clone size: once
CDR3 DNA: TGTGCCAGTAGTATAGGGGTGGGATCCGAGCAGTACTTC; CDR3 protein: CASSIGVGSEQYF; V gene: TRBV19; J gene: TRBJ2-7; D gene: .; clone size: few
CDR3 DNA: TGCGCCAGCAGCCAAGCCTCGACACCACCCCTCCACTTT; CDR3 protein: CASSQASTPPLHF; V gene: TRBV4-1; J gene: TRBJ1-6; D gene: .; clone size: .
CDR3 DNA: TGTGCCAGCAGCCCAAGTGGTATGGACTACACCTTC; CDR3 protein: CASSPSGMDYTF; V gene: TRBV7-9; J gene: TRBJ1-2; D gene: .; clone size: .
CDR3 DNA: TGCGCCAGCAGGCCGGGGGGAAATCAGCCCCAGCATTTT; CDR3 protein: CASRPGGNQPQHF; V gene: TRBV10-2; J gene: TRBJ1-5; D gene: .; clone size: .
CDR3 DNA: TGTGCCAGCAGCTTAGCCCCCCAGAGTCCGACTGAAGCTTTCTTT; CDR3 protein: CASSLAPQSPTEAFF; V gene: TRBV7-6; J gene: TRBJ1-1; D gene: .; clone size: .
CDR3 DNA: TGTGCCAGCAGTTTAATGGCTAGCGGGAAGGGAGATACGCAGTATTTT; CDR3 protein: CASSLMASGKGDTQYF; V gene: TRBV27; J gene: TRBJ2-3; D gene: TRBD2; clone size: .
CDR3 DNA: TGTGCCAGCAGCCCATTACTAGGGATGTACACAGATACGCAGTATTTT; CDR3 protein: CASSPLLGMYTDTQYF; V gene: TRBV7-9; J gene: TRBJ2-3; D gene: .; clone size: .
CDR3 DNA: TGTGCCAGCAGCTTAGAGGGGGACAGGGGAACTGAAGCTTTCTTT; CDR3 protein: CASSLEGDRGTEAFF; V gene: TRBV7-2; J gene: TRBJ1-1; D gene: TRBD1; clone size: .
CDR3 DNA: TGTGCCAGCAGCGAGGGGGTGTGGACTAACTATGGCTACACCTTC; CDR3 protein: CASSEGVWTNYGYTF; V gene: TRBV9; J gene: TRBJ1-2; D gene: .; clone size: .
CDR3 DNA: TGTGCCAGCAGCTTAGGACTAGCGGGAGGTCAGGATACGCAGTATTTT; CDR3 protein: CASSLGLAGGQDTQYF; V gene: TRBV13; J gene: TRBJ2-3; D gene: TRBD2; clone size: .
CDR3 DNA: TGTGCCAGCAGCTTAGTCGCCCATGAGCAGTTCTTC; CDR3 protein: CASSLVAHEQFF; V gene: TRBV7-8; J gene: TRBJ2-1; D gene: .; clone size: .
CDR3 DNA: TGTGCCAGCATGGCGGGCGGGAGTGGCGAGCAGTTCTTC; CDR3 protein: CASMAGGSGEQFF; V gene: TRBV27; J gene: TRBJ2-1; D gene: TRBD2; clone size: .
CDR3 DNA: TGTGCCAGCAGTTTCTGGTGGACAGATACGCAGTATTTT; CDR3 protein: CASSFWWTDTQYF; V gene: TRBV6-1; J gene: TRBJ2-3; D gene: .; clone size: .
CDR3 DNA: TGTGCCAGCAGCTTGGGGGGCGGGGGAAGTACCTACGAGCAGTACTTC; CDR3 protein: CASSLGGGGSTYEQYF; V gene: TRBV5-4; J gene: TRBJ2-7; D gene: TRBD2; clone size: .